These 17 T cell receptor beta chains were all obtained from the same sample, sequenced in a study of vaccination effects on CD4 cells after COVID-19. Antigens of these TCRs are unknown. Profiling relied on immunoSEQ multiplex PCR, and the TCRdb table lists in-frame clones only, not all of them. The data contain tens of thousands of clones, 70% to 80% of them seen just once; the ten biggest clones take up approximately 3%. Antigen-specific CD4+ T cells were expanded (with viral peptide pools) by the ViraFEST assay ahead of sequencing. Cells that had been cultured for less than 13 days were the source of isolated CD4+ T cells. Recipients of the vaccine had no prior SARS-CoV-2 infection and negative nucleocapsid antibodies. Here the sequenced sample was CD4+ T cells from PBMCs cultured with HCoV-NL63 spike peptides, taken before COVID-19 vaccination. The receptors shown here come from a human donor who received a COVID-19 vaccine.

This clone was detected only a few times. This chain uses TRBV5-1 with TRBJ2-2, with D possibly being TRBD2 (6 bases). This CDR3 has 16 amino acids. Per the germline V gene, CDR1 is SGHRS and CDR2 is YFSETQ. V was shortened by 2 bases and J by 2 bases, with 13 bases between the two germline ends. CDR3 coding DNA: TGCGCCAGCAGCTTCATACGGGGGTCAAACACCGGGGAGCTGTTTTTT. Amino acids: CASSFIRGSNTGELFF.

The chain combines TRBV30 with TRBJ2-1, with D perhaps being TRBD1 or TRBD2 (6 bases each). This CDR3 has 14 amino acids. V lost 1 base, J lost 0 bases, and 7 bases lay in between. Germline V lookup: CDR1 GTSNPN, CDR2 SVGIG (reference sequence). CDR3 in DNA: TGTGCCTGGAGTGGGGGGGCCTCCTACAATGAGCAGTTCTTC. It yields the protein CAWSGGASYNEQFF.

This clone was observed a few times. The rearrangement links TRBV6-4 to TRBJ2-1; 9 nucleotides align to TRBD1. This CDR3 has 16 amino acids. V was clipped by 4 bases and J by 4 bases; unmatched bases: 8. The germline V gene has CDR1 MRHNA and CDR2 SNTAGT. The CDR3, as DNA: TGTGCCAGCAGTGGCGCACAGGGGGCGTGGTACAATGAGCAGTTCTTC. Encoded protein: CASSGAQGAWYNEQFF.

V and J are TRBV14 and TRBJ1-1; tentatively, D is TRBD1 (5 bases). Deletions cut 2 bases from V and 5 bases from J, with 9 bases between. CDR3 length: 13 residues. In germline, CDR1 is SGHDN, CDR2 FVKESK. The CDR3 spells CASSQQQETEAFF. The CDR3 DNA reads TGTGCCAGCAGCCAACAACAGGAGACTGAAGCTTTCTTT.

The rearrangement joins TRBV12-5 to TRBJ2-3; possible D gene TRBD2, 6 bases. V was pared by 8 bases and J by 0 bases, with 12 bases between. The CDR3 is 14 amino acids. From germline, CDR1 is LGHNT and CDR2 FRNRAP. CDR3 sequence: CASHGGVSTDTQYF. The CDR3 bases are TGTGCTAGTCACGGAGGGGTTAGCACAGATACGCAGTATTTT.

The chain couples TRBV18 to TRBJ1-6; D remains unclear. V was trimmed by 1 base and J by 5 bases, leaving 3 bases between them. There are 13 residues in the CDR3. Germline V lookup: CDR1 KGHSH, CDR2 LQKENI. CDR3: CASSPHDNSPLHF. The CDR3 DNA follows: TGTGCCAGCTCACCACACGATAATTCACCCCTCCACTTT.

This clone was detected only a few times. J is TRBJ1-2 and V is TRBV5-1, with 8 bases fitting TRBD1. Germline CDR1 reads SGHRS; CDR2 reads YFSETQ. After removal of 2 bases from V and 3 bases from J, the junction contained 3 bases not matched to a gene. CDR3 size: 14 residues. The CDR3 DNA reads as TGCGCCAGCAGCTTCCAGGGGGCGGACTATGGCTACACCTTC. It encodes CASSFQGADYGYTF. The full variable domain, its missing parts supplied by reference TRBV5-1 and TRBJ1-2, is KAGVTQTPRYLIKTRGQQVTLSCSPISGHRSVSWYQQTPGQGLQFLFEYFSETQRNKGNFPGRFSGRQFSNSRSEMNVSTLELGDSALYLCASSFQGADYGYTFGSGTRLTVV.

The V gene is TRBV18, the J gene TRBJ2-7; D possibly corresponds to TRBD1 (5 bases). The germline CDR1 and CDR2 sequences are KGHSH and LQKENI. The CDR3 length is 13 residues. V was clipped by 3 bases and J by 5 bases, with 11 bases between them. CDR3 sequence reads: CASSPVQGDEQYV. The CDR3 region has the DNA TGTGCCAGCTCACCGGTGCAGGGTGACGAGCAGTACGTC.

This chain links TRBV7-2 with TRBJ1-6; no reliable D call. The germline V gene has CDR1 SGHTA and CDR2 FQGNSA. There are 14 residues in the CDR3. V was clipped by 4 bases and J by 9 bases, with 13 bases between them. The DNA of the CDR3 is TGTGCCAGCAGCTCAGGACCGGGGATTTCACCCCTCCACTTT. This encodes CASSSGPGISPLHF.

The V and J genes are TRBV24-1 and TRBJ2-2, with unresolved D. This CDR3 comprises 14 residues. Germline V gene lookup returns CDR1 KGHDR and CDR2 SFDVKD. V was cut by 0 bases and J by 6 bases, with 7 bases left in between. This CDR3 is CATSDLRGAGELFF. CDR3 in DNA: TGTGCCACCAGTGATTTGCGTGGCGCCGGGGAGCTGTTTTTT.

CDR3 DNA sequence: TGTGCCACCAGTGACAGCAGGAAAAACCCTTACAATGAGCAGTTCTTC. Translation gives CATSDSRKNPYNEQFF. This chain uses TRBV24-1 with TRBJ2-1; D is uncertain. This CDR3 spans 16 amino acids. Germline V gives CDR1 KGHDR, CDR2 SFDVKD. V was clipped by 4 bases and J by 4 bases, with 16 bases between them.

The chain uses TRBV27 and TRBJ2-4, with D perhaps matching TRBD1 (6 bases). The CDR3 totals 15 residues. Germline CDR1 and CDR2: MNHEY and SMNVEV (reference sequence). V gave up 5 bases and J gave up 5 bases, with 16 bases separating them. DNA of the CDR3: TGTGCCAGCAGTCCTTTAAACAGGGTTGAAAACATTCAGTACTTC. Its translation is CASSPLNRVENIQYF.

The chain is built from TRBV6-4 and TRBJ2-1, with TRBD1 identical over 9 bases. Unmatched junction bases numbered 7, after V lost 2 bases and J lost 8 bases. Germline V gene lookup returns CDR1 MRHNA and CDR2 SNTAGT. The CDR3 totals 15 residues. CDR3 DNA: TGTGCCAGCAGTGACCCGGGACAGGGTAGGGATGAGCAGTTCTTC. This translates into CASSDPGQGRDEQFF.

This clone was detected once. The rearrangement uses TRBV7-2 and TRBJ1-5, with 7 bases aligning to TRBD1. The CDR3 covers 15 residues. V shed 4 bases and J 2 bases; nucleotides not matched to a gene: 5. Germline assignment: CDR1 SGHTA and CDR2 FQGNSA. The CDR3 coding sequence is TGTGCCAGCAGCTCACAGGGGCCGGGCAATCAGCCCCAGCATTTT. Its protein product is CASSSQGPGNQPQHF.

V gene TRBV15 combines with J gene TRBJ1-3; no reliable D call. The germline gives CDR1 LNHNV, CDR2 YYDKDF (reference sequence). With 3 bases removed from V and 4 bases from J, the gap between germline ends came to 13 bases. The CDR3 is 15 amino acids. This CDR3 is CATSRGIGSGNTIYF. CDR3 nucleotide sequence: TGTGCCACCAGCAGGGGGATAGGGTCCGGAAACACCATATATTTT.

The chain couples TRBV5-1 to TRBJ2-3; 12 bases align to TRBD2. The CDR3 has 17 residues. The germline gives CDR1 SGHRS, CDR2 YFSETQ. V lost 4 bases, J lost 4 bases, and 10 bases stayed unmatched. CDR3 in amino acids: CASSRKPSGGASDTQYF. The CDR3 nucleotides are TGCGCCAGCAGCAGAAAGCCTAGCGGGGGGGCCTCAGATACGCAGTATTTT.

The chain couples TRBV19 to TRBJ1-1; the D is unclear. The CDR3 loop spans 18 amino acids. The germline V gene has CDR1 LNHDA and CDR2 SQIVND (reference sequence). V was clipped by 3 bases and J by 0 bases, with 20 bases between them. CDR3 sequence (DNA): TGTGCCAGTAGTATGTTTTATCGCCAGGATGCGATGAACACTGAAGCTTTCTTT. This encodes CASSMFYRQDAMNTEAFF.